The clone carrying this T cell receptor beta chain was detected only a few times. Its specificity is not known. TCRdb used MiXCR to reprocess the reads, holding one entry per CDR3 protein. The sample holds 350,000 to 550,000 distinct CDR3 sequences; 31% are singletons and the top ten take roughly 13%. The source of the sample is a study of T cell repertoires in cytomegalovirus infection. General study results and limits: Totalled public TCR beta family frequency picked out people who carried CMV plus the relevant HLA.

V trimming: 6 bases; J trimming: 4 bases; junction bases outside the gene matches: 12. Germline loops: CDR1 MNHNS, CDR2 SASEGT. This CDR3 comprises 18 residues. The V and J genes are TRBV6-1 and TRBJ2-2, with TRBD2 identical over 12 bases. The specimen sequenced was PBMCs. The receptor was isolated from a human donor in good health (CMV status not recorded). Some clones in this sample may be carry-over from other donors' samples. The CDR3 loop reads CASSSGLAGLRGTGELFF. The CDR3 nucleotides read TGTGCCAGCAGCAGTGGACTAGCGGGGCTCCGGGGCACCGGGGAGCTGTTTTTT.